This TCR beta chain was sequenced for a study of blood T cell repertoires in COVID-19. Authors' data handling: For nucleated cells, counts were estimated from reference gene primer amplification. Assay: immunoSEQ multiplex PCR; the TCRdb copy retains only in-frame clones and omits some. That table furnishes V, J and clone size, whereas the DNA furnished D and trimming. The data show around 300,000 clones, with approximately 91% seen just once and less than 2% held by the top ten. The source material was PBMCs or T cells enriched from blood (not recorded which). This receptor was obtained from a woman aged 40 to 50 who had recovered from COVID-19.

Here the CDR3 DNA reads TGTGCCAGCAGCGGCAGGGGATACAATGAGCAGTTCTTC. Protein: CASSGRGYNEQFF. The chain links TRBV2 to TRBJ2-1, with TRBD1 as a possible D gene (6 bases). Trimming left V 6 bases short and J 4 bases short, with 10 bases between. Germline V lookup: CDR1 SNHLY, CDR2 FYNNEI. The length of the CDR3 is 13 residues.